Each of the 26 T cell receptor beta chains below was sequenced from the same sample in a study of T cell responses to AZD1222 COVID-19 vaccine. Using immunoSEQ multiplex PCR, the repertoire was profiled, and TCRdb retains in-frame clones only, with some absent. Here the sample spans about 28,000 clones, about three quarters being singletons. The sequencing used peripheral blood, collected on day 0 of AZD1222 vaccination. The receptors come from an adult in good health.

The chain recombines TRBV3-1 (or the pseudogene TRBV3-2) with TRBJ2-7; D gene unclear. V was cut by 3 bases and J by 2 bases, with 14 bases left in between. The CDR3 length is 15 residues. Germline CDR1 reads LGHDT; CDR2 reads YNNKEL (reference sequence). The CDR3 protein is CASSQSLGTAYEQYV. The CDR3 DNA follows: TGTGCCAGCAGCCAGTCCCTTGGCACGGCCTACGAGCAGTACGTC.

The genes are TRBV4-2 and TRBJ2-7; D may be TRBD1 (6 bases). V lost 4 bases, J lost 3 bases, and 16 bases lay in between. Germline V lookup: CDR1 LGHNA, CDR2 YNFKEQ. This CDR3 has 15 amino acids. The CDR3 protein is CASSPELGGDYEQYF. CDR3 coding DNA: TGTGCCAGCAGCCCAGAACTAGGGGGAGACTACGAGCAGTACTTC.

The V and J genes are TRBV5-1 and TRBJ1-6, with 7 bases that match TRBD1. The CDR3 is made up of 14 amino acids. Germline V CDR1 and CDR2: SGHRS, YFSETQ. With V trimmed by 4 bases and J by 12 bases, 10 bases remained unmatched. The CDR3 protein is CASSPGTENRPLHF. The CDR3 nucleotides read TGCGCCAGCAGCCCCGGGACAGAGAATCGACCCCTCCACTTT. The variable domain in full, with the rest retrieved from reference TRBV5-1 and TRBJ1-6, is KAGVTQTPRYLIKTRGQQVTLSCSPISGHRSVSWYQQTPGQGLQFLFEYFSETQRNKGNFPGRFSGRQFSNSRSEMNVSTLELGDSALYLCASSPGTENRPLHFGNGTRLTVT.

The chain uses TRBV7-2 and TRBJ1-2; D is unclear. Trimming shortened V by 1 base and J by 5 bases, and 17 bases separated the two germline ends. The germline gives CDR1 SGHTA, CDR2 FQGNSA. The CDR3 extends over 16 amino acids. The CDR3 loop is CASSLESSSWIYGYTF. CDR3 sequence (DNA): TGTGCCAGCAGCTTAGAGTCGAGCAGTTGGATATATGGCTACACCTTC.

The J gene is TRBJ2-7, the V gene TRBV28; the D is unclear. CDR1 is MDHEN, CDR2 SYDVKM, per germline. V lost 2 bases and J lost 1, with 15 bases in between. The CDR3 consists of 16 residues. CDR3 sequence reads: CASSLATSERSYEQYV. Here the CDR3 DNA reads TGTGCCAGCAGTTTAGCGACCTCTGAGAGGTCCTACGAGCAGTACGTC.

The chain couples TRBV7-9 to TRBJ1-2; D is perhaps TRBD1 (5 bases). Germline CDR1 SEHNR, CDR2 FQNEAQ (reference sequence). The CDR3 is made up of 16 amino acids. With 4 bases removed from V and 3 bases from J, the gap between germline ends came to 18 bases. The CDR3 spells CASSSSRSTVYYGYTF. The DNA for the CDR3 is TGTGCCAGCAGCTCCTCCCGATCGACAGTATACTATGGCTACACCTTC.

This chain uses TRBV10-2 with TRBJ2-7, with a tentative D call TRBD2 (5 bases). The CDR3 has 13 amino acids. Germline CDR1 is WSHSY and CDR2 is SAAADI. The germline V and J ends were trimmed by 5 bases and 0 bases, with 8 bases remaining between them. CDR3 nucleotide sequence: TGCGCCAGCAGTAGGACTTTCTCCTACGAGCAGTACTTC. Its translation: CASSRTFSYEQYF.

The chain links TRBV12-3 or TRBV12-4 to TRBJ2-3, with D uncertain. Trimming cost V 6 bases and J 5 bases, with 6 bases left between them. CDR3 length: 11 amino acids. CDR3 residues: CASSTIDTQYF. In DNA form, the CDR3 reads TGTGCCAGCAGCACCATAGATACGCAGTATTTT.

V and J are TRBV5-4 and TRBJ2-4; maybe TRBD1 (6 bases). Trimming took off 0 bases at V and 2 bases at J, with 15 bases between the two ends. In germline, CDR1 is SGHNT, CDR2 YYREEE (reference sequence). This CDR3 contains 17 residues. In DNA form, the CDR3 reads TGTGCCAGCAGCTTGGGTGGTTCAGGGGTCACCAAAAACATTCAGTACTTC. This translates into CASSLGGSGVTKNIQYF.

CDR3 DNA: TGTGCCAGCAGTGAACAGGGTGAGTCCTACAATGAGCAGTTCTTC. Amino acids: CASSEQGESYNEQFF. This chain uses TRBV2 with TRBJ2-1, with D possibly TRBD1 on 5 matching bases. Germline V lookup: CDR1 SNHLY, CDR2 FYNNEI. V lost 2 bases, J lost 1 base, and 9 bases lay in between. The CDR3 is 15 residues long.

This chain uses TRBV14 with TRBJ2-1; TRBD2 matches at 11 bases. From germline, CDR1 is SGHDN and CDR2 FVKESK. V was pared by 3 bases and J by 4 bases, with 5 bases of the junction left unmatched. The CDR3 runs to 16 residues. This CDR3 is CASSHLGLAGYNEQFF. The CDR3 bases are TGTGCCAGCAGCCACCTAGGACTAGCGGGTTACAATGAGCAGTTCTTC.

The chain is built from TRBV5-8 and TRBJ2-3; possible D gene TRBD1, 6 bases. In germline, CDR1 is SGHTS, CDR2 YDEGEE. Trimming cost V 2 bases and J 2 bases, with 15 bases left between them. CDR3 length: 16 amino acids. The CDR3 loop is CASSFSTGRFTDTQYF. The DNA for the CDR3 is TGTGCCAGCAGCTTCTCGACAGGTCGGTTCACAGATACGCAGTATTTT. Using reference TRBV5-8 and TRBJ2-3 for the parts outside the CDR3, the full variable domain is EAGVTQSPTHLIKTRGQQATLRCSPISGHTSVYWYQQALGLGLQFLLWYDEGEERNRGNFPPRFSGRQFPNYSSELNVNALELEDSALYLCASSFSTGRFTDTQYFGPGTRLTVL.

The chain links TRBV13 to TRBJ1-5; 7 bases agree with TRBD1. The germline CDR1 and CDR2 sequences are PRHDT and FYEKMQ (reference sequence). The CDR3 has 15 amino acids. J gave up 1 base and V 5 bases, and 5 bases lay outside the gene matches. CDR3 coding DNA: TGTGCCAGCAGCCGCAGGGGGTTCAGCAATCAGCCCCAGCATTTT. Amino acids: CASSRRGFSNQPQHF.

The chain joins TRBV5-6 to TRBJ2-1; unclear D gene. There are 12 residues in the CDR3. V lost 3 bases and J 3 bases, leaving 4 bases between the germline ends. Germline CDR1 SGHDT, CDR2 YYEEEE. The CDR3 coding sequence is TGTGCCAGCAGCTCACACTACAATGAGCAGTTCTTC. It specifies CASSSHYNEQFF.

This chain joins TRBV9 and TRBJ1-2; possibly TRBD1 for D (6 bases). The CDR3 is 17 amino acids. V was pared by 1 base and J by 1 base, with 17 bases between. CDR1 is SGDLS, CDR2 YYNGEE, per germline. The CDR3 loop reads CASSVRGSKSDNYGYTF. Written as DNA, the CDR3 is TGTGCCAGCAGCGTAAGGGGGTCAAAAAGCGATAACTATGGCTACACCTTC. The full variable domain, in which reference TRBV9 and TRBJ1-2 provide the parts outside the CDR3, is DSGVTQTPKHLITATGQRVTLRCSPRSGDLSVYWYQQSLDQGLQFLIQYYNGEERAKGNILERFSAQQFPDLHSELNLSSLELGDSALYFCASSVRGSKSDNYGYTFGSGTRLTVV.

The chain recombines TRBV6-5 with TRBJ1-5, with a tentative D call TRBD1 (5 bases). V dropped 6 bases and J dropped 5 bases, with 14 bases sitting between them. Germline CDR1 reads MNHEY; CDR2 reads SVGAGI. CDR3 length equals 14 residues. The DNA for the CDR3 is TGTGCCAGCAGGGTTAGGGGCATCCATCAGCCCCAGCATTTT. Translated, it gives CASRVRGIHQPQHF.

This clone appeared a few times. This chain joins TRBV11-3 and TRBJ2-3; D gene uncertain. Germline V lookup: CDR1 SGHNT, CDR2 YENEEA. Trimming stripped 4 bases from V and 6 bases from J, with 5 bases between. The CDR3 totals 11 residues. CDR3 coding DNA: TGTGCCAGCAGCTCTCGGGATACGCAGTATTTT. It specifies CASSSRDTQYF.

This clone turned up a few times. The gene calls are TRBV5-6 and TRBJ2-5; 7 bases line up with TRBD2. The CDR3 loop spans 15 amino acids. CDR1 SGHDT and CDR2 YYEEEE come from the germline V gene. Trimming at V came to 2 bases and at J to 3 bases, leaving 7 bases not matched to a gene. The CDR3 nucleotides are TGTGCCAGCAGCTTCCCGCGGCGGGAGAAAGAGACCCAGTACTTC. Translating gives CASSFPRREKETQYF.

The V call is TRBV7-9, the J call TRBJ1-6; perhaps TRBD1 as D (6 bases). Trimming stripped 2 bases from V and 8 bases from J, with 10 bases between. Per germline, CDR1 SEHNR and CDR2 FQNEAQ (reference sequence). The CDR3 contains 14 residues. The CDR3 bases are TGTGCCAGCAGCTTATCGGGGGCACATTCACCCCTCCACTTT. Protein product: CASSLSGAHSPLHF. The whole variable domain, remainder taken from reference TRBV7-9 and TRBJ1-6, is DTGVSQNPRHKITKRGQNVTFRCDPISEHNRLYWYRQTLGQGPEFLTYFQNEAQLEKSRLLSDRFSAERPKGSFSTLEIQRTEQGDSAMYLCASSLSGAHSPLHFGNGTRLTVT.

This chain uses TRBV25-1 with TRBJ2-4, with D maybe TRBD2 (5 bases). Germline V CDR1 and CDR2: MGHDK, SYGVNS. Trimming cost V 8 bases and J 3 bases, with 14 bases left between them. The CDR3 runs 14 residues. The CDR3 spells CASEIGGGKNIQYF. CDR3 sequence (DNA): TGTGCCAGCGAGATCGGAGGAGGCAAAAACATTCAGTACTTC.

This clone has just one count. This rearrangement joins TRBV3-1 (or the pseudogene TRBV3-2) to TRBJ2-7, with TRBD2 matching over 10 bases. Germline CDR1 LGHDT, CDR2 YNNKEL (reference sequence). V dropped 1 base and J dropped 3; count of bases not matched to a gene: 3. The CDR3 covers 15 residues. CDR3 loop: CASSQGAGGHYEQYF. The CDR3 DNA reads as TGTGCCAGCAGCCAAGGAGCGGGGGGGCACTACGAGCAGTACTTC.

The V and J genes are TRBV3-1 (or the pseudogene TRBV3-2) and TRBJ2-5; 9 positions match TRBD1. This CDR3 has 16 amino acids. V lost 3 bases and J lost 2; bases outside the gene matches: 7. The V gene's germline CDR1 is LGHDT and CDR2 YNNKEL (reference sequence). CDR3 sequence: CASSHGTGRVQETQYF. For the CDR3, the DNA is TGTGCCAGCAGCCATGGGACAGGGAGAGTACAAGAGACCCAGTACTTC.

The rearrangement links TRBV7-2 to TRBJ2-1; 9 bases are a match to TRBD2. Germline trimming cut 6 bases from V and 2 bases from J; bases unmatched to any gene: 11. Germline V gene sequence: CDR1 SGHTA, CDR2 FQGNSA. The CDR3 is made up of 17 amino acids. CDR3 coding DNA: TGTGCCAGCAGTTCAATTCCCGGGACTAGCCCCTACAATGAGCAGTTCTTC. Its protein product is CASSSIPGTSPYNEQFF.

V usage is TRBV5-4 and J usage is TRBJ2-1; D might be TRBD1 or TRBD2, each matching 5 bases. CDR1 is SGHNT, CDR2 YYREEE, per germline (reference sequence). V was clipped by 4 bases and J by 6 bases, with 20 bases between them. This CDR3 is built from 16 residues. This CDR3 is CASSLKRAGSGNEQFF. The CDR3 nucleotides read TGTGCCAGCAGCCTTAAGAGGGCAGGGTCCGGCAATGAGCAGTTCTTC. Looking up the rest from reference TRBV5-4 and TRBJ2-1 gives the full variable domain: ETGVTQSPTHLIKTRGQQVTLRCSSQSGHNTVSWYQQALGQGPQFIFQYYREEENGRGNFPPRFSGLQFPNYSSELNVNALELDDSALYLCASSLKRAGSGNEQFFGPGTRLTVL.

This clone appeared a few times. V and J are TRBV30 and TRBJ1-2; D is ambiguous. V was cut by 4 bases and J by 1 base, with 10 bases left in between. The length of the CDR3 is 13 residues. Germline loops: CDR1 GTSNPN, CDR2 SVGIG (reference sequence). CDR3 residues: CAWTQYINYGYTF. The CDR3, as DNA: TGTGCCTGGACCCAGTACATTAACTATGGCTACACCTTC. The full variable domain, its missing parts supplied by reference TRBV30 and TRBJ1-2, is SQTIHQWPATLVQPVGSPLSLECTVEGTSNPNLYWYRQAAGRGLQLLFYSVGIGQISSEVPQNLSASRPQDRQFILSSKKLLLSDSGFYLCAWTQYINYGYTFGSGTRLTVV.

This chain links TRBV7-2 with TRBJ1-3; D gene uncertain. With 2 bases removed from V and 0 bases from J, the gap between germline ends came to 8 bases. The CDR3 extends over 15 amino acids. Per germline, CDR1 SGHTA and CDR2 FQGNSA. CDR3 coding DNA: TGTGCCAGCAGCTTACAAGAAGTCTCTGGAAACACCATATATTTT. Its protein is CASSLQEVSGNTIYF.